This TCR beta chain was observed in a study of regulatory T cells in long-lasting Graves disease. General observations from the study: Repertoires from persistent disease leaned toward TRBV28, TRBJ1-2 and TRBJ2-5.

CDR1 and CDR2 (germline): SQVTM, ANQGSEA. The V and J ends lost 4 bases and 1 base respectively, with 8 bases between them. The length of the CDR3 is 13 residues. Investigators prepared the TCR beta libraries by applying iRepertoire HTBI primers and Arm-PCR of CDR3 regions. In the study's own analysis: The samples yielded approximately 62 TRBV and some 15 TRBJ segments. TCRdb re-derived calls from the multiplex PCR reads in MiXCR, one entry per CDR3 protein. TCRdb, not the original authors, processed these V and J calls. The profile shows some 560,000 distinct CDR3 sequences, 16% of them singletons. The time point is: newly diagnosed GD, antithyroid drugs for less than 3 months. The TCR library was made from RNA extracted from PBMCs. This clonotype showed up just a few times. What it recognizes is unknown. These same data were also listed under a study on T cells in Graves' hyperthyroidism and ophthalmopathy. That source notes: TCR CDR3 underwent first-round RT-PCR with the HTBI primer set. Most thyroid clonotypes expanded above 0.001 appeared in blood too.

The clonotype originates from a woman in her forties or fifties with Graves disease. This sequence joins TRBV29-1 and TRBJ1-5; weak D call: TRBD1 (5 bases). The starting material was peripheral blood mononuclear cells (PBMCs), obtained at new diagnosis, from a patient treated with antithyroid drugs. CDR3 nucleotides: TGCAGCGTTGCACAGGCGAGCAATCAGCCCCAGCATTTT. Translated, it gives CSVAQASNQPQHF.